One sample yielded the 2 T cell receptor beta chains listed below, sequenced in a study of blood T cells in healthy people across ages. Using a J-beta primer mix together with a sample-barcoded 5' primer, a second PCR was run for roughly 6 to 12 cycles. Using its own MiXCR run on the 5' RACE reads, TCRdb lists one record per CDR3 protein. The sample holds roughly 1,500,000 distinct CDR3 sequences, roughly 32% seen once. The sample consisted of blood. Source of these receptors: a woman aged 25 to 39 in good health.

This clonotype has a handful of counts. The rearrangement links TRBV5-1 to TRBJ1-1; D not certain. V lost 4 bases, J lost 6 bases, and 13 bases lay in between. CDR3 length: 13 residues. CDR1 and CDR2 (germline): SGHRS, YFSETQ. CDR3 protein: CASSPRATAEAFF. The CDR3 nucleotides are TGCGCCAGCAGCCCGAGGGCTACAGCTGAAGCTTTCTTT. Complete variable domain (other parts from reference TRBV5-1 and TRBJ1-1): KAGVTQTPRYLIKTRGQQVTLSCSPISGHRSVSWYQQTPGQGLQFLFEYFSETQRNKGNFPGRFSGRQFSNSRSEMNVSTLELGDSALYLCASSPRATAEAFFGQGTRLTVV.

This clonotype was seen at least ten times. This chain uses TRBV15 with TRBJ2-3; D gene ambiguous. Germline V gene lookup returns CDR1 LNHNV and CDR2 YYDKDF (reference sequence). The CDR3 totals 15 residues. The V gene lost 3 bases and the J gene lost 6 bases, with 16 bases spanning the gap. The CDR3 loop reads CATSSGRWGVDTQYF. CDR3 nucleotides: TGTGCCACCAGCAGCGGCCGGTGGGGTGTGGATACGCAGTATTTT.